The 27 T cell receptor beta chains in this list originate from one sample, sequenced in a study of identical twins (TCRdb year 2016). Library preparation employed 5' RACE. Sequenced on an Illumina HiSeq 2000. Through fastp at Q25 and MiXCR, TCRdb rebuilt clones from the public reads, retaining in-frame beta chains. Rows are unified per CDR3 protein, each entry keeping the most common DNA and genes. This sample holds around 1.7 million distinct CDR3 sequences; around 29% were observed only once. The biggest ten clones account for under 0.35% of the sample. Sequenced material: cord blood. Source of these receptors: a newborn girl in good health.

This clonotype was detected only a few times. In nucleotides, the CDR3 is TGTGCCAGCAGTTACTTTAGCGGGGGCACAGATACGCAGTATTTT. Translation gives CASSYFSGGTDTQYF. J is TRBJ2-3 and V is TRBV6-6, with 8 bases matching TRBD2. CDR1 is MNHNY, CDR2 SVGAGI, per germline (reference sequence). The V gene end was trimmed by 1 base and the J gene end by 1 base; junction bases not matched to a gene: 1. The CDR3 length is 15 residues.

The chain employs TRBV6-1 and TRBJ1-2, with 7 bases aligning to TRBD1. V lost 3 bases and J lost 8; bases outside the gene matches: 6. Germline loops: CDR1 MNHNS, CDR2 SASEGT. This CDR3 contains 13 residues. CDR3: CASSEDRLGGYTF. For the CDR3, the DNA is TGTGCCAGCAGTGAGGACAGGCTAGGGGGCTACACCTTC.

The chain has TRBV4-1 and TRBJ2-7; D is perhaps TRBD2 (5 bases). Per germline, CDR1 MGHRA and CDR2 YSYEKL. V lost 1 base and J lost 0, with 19 bases in between. The CDR3 is 18 amino acids. CDR3 nucleotide sequence: TGCGCCAGCAGCCAAGGATTTGGGCGAGAGGGCCTCTCCTACGAGCAGTACTTC. As protein: CASSQGFGREGLSYEQYF.

The rearrangement uses TRBV20-1 and TRBJ2-1; 11 nucleotides match TRBD2. The V gene end was trimmed by 2 bases and the J gene end by 7 bases; junction bases not matched to a gene: 19. CDR1 DFQATT and CDR2 SNEGSKA come from the germline V gene (reference sequence). This CDR3 has 19 residues. The CDR3 bases are TGCAGTGCTAGACCCCTAGCGGGGGGCTTCCCGACTAATTGGAATGAGCAGTTCTTC. Translated, it gives CSARPLAGGFPTNWNEQFF.

The chain joins TRBV6-1 to TRBJ1-2; 9 nucleotides match TRBD1. Per the germline V gene, CDR1 is MNHNS and CDR2 is SASEGT. The CDR3 contains 17 residues. Trimming took 2 bases from V and 4 from J; bases not matched to a gene: 11. CDR3 sequence (DNA): TGTGCCAGCAGTGAACGGACAGGGGCATATGACACCTATGGCTACACCTTC. This codes for CASSERTGAYDTYGYTF.

This clonotype was observed a few times. This sequence joins TRBV5-6 and TRBJ2-3; D ambiguous. Trimming shortened V by 2 bases and J by 5 bases, and 18 bases separated the two germline ends. CDR1 and CDR2 from the germline V gene are SGHDT and YYEEEE. CDR3 length: 16 amino acids. CDR3 bases: TGTGCCAGCAGCTTTTTAGGAGTACCCACTGGAGATACGCAGTATTTT. Protein: CASSFLGVPTGDTQYF.

This clonotype came up many times. The rearrangement uses TRBV29-1 and TRBJ1-2; 10 bases line up with TRBD1. This CDR3 region has 12 residues. V dropped 7 bases and J dropped 8; count of bases not matched to a gene: 7. Germline V gene lookup returns CDR1 SQVTM and CDR2 ANQGSEA. The DNA for the CDR3 is TGCAGCGCCGCCGACAGGGGGCTGGGCTACACCTTC. Translation gives CSAADRGLGYTF.

The chain carries TRBV7-2 and TRBJ2-7; the D call may be TRBD1 or TRBD2 (5 bases each). Trimming stripped 2 bases from V and 0 bases from J, with 14 bases between. The length of the CDR3 is 16 residues. Germline loops: CDR1 SGHTA, CDR2 FQGNSA. CDR3 in amino acids: CASSLRGEVTSYEQYF. The CDR3 DNA reads as TGTGCCAGCAGCTTACGAGGGGAAGTCACCTCCTACGAGCAGTACTTC.

About this clonotype itself: One end of the junction fails to match germline, which may point to a read error. J is TRBJ1-1 and V is TRBV10-3; unclear D gene. Germline CDR1 ENHRY, CDR2 SYGVKD. The CDR3 has 14 residues. The CDR3, as DNA: TGTGCCATCAGTGGACCGACGGTGAACACTGGAGCTTTCTTT. Translating it yields CAISGPTVNTGAFF.

The table lists this clonotype with a few counts. This sequence joins TRBV7-2 and TRBJ2-7; 11 nucleotides match TRBD2. V was clipped by 3 bases and J by 4 bases; unmatched bases: 8. Germline V CDR1 and CDR2: SGHTA, FQGNSA. The CDR3 contains 16 residues. In nucleotides, the CDR3 is TGTGCCAGCAGCTTGGGTACTAGCGGGGGCGGATACGAGCAGTACTTC. It translates to CASSLGTSGGGYEQYF.

V gene TRBV6-5 combines with J gene TRBJ1-5; D possibly corresponds to TRBD1 (6 bases). Germline CDR1 reads MNHEY; CDR2 reads SVGAGI. The CDR3 is 15 residues long. The ends were cut back, 6 bases at V and 4 bases at J, with 16 bases in the middle. This chain's CDR3 is CASSRQGNGNQPQHF. CDR3 nucleotide sequence: TGTGCCAGCAGCCGCCAGGGGAACGGGAATCAGCCCCAGCATTTT.

The sample holds a few counts of this clonotype. This chain uses TRBV23-1 with TRBJ2-3, with TRBD1 matching over 10 bases. TRBV23-1 is marked as an open reading frame, function uncertain. This CDR3 region has 16 residues. V lost 0 bases and J lost 3; bases outside the gene matches: 3. CDR3 DNA sequence: TGCGCCAGCAGTCAATCGTGGACAGGGGGAACAGATACGCAGTATTTT. It codes for CASSQSWTGGTDTQYF.

The chain carries TRBV7-9 and TRBJ1-1; D possibly corresponds to TRBD1 (5 bases). Between the trimmed V and J ends, which lost 5 bases and 1 base, there was a span of 17 bases. Germline V lookup: CDR1 SEHNR, CDR2 FQNEAQ (reference sequence). The CDR3 runs to 16 residues. This CDR3 is CASSGRIVTGNTEAFF. Here the CDR3 DNA reads TGTGCCAGCAGCGGAAGAATCGTCACAGGGAACACTGAAGCTTTCTTT.

The chain employs TRBV20-1 and TRBJ2-3, with 8 bases identical to TRBD2. The germline gives CDR1 DFQATT, CDR2 SNEGSKA (reference sequence). The CDR3 sequence is 14 residues long. V lost 3 bases and J lost 2; bases outside the gene matches: 4. This CDR3 reads CSASGLAYTDTQYF. The CDR3, as DNA: TGCAGTGCTAGTGGACTAGCTTACACAGATACGCAGTATTTT.

The chain links TRBV3-1 to TRBJ2-1; maybe TRBD1 (5 bases). V was cut by 2 bases and J by 13 bases, with 9 bases left in between. This CDR3 comprises 11 residues. Germline lookup yields CDR1 LGHDT and CDR2 YNNKEL (reference sequence). In DNA form, the CDR3 reads TGTGCCAGCAGCCAATTAAGGGGACAGTTCTTC. Translated: CASSQLRGQFF.

This clonotype was seen just once. The gene calls are TRBV2 and TRBJ2-6, with D uncertain. V dropped 4 bases and J dropped 1 base, with 11 bases sitting between them. The CDR3 loop spans 16 amino acids. Germline assignment: CDR1 SNHLY and CDR2 FYNNEI. CDR3 DNA sequence: TGTGCCAGCAGTGTTGGCTTCCGGTCTGGGGCCAACGTCCTGACTTTC. Encoded protein: CASSVGFRSGANVLTF.

The sample holds a few counts of this clonotype. The CDR3 loop reads CASSLSGVSEAFF. In nucleotides, the CDR3 is TGTGCCAGCAGTTTATCGGGGGTATCTGAAGCTTTCTTT. The V call is TRBV27, the J call TRBJ1-1; a possible D gene is TRBD1 (5 bases). CDR1 is MNHEY and CDR2 is SMNVEV in the germline V gene (reference sequence). The length of the CDR3 is 13 residues. V shed 0 bases and J shed 6 bases, with 8 bases lying between them.

As concerns this clonotype: This could be a read error, since a much larger clone is one nucleotide away. The chain joins TRBV6-1 to TRBJ2-7, with 10 bases fitting TRBD2. The junction had 10 bases not matched to a gene; V was cut back by 1 base and J by 7 bases. Germline lookup yields CDR1 MNHNS and CDR2 SASEGT. This CDR3 is 16 amino acids long. The CDR3 loop reads CASSEGSGRVYNEQYF. The DNA of the CDR3 is TGTGCCAGCAGTGAAGGAAGCGGGAGGGTTTACAATGAGCAGTACTTC.

Turning to this clonotype: A clone one base away is much larger, so this may be a read error. This chain joins TRBV5-6 and TRBJ2-3, with TRBD2 identical over 7 bases. This CDR3 is 13 amino acids long. CDR1 and CDR2 (germline): SGHDT, YYEEEE. CDR3 sequence reads: CACSLDGGDTQYF. The DNA for the CDR3 is TGTGCCTGCAGCTTGGACGGGGGGGATACGCAGTATTTT.

The V gene is TRBV13, the J gene TRBJ2-7, with D perhaps being TRBD1 or TRBD2 (5 bases each). Trimming shortened V by 8 bases and J by 3 bases, and 17 bases separated the two germline ends. Germline loops: CDR1 PRHDT, CDR2 FYEKMQ (reference sequence). CDR3 length: 14 amino acids. For the CDR3, the DNA is TGTGCCAGCGCCCGGGGTGGGACCGTCTACGAGCAGTACTTC. This translates into CASARGGTVYEQYF.

This chain uses TRBV10-3 with TRBJ1-2, with no clear D. Trimming shortened V by 6 bases and J by 8 bases, and 13 bases separated the two germline ends. CDR3 length equals 12 residues. Germline CDR1 is ENHRY and CDR2 is SYGVKD. In DNA form, the CDR3 reads TGTGCCATCAGACCCACCCGTGGCGGCTACACCTTC. Protein product: CAIRPTRGGYTF.

This clonotype was observed many times. The chain's CDR3 is CASSLWPSDEQFF. The CDR3 DNA reads TGCGCCAGCAGCCTTTGGCCCTCGGATGAGCAGTTCTTC. The chain links TRBV5-1 to TRBJ2-1; no reliable D call. Germline V gene sequence: CDR1 SGHRS, CDR2 YFSETQ. V lost 4 bases to trimming and J lost 8 bases, with 13 bases between them. The CDR3 has 13 residues.

The gene calls are TRBV9 and TRBJ2-3; 7 bases agree with TRBD1. Germline V gene lookup returns CDR1 SGDLS and CDR2 YYNGEE. CDR3 length: 16 amino acids. Losses at the gene ends were 4 bases for V and 2 bases for J; bases not matched to a gene: 10. The CDR3 region is CASSPHRDSPTDTQYF. For the CDR3, the DNA is TGTGCCAGCAGCCCTCACCGGGACAGTCCCACAGATACGCAGTATTTT. Combining the CDR3 with reference TRBV9 and TRBJ2-3 gives the whole variable domain DSGVTQTPKHLITATGQRVTLRCSPRSGDLSVYWYQQSLDQGLQFLIQYYNGEERAKGNILERFSAQQFPDLHSELNLSSLELGDSALYFCASSPHRDSPTDTQYFGPGTRLTVL.

This clonotype was counted only a few times. This chain joins TRBV7-9 and TRBJ2-1; 7 positions agree with TRBD2. V was pared by 2 bases and J by 0 bases, with 7 bases of the junction left unmatched. This CDR3 region has 17 residues. Germline CDR1 and CDR2: SEHNR and FQNEAQ (reference sequence). The CDR3 DNA reads TGTGCCAGCAGCTTACCTAGACTAGCCCGCTCCTACAATGAGCAGTTCTTC. Its protein product is CASSLPRLARSYNEQFF.

V usage is TRBV9 and J usage is TRBJ2-5; TRBD2 might be the D (5 bases). The J call may be mistaken, given a closer DNA end match to TRBJ2-7. The CDR3 is made up of 14 amino acids. The germline CDR1 and CDR2 sequences are SGDLS and YYNGEE. The CDR3 is CASSVRGPGYEQYF. The CDR3, as DNA: TGTGCCAGCAGCGTTCGAGGCCCGGGGTACGAGCAGTACTTC.

V usage is TRBV14 and J usage is TRBJ2-5; tentative D call: TRBD2 (6 bases). The J call may be wrong; the DNA end is better matched by TRBJ2-7. The CDR3 is 17 amino acids. CDR1 and CDR2 (germline): SGHDN, FVKESK. The CDR3 nucleotides read TGTGCCAGCAGCCCCACGGGACTTGCGGGATCAGGCTACGAGCAGTACTTC. This sequence encodes CASSPTGLAGSGYEQYF.

The sample holds one count of this clonotype. V and J are TRBV10-3 and TRBJ2-7; TRBD1 agrees at 8 bases. From germline, CDR1 is ENHRY and CDR2 SYGVKD. V lost 3 bases, J lost 0 bases, and 7 bases stayed unmatched. The CDR3 has 16 amino acids. The CDR3 bases are TGTGCCATCAGTGACTTACCCGGGACAGGCTCCTACGAGCAGTACTTC. Translating gives CAISDLPGTGSYEQYF.